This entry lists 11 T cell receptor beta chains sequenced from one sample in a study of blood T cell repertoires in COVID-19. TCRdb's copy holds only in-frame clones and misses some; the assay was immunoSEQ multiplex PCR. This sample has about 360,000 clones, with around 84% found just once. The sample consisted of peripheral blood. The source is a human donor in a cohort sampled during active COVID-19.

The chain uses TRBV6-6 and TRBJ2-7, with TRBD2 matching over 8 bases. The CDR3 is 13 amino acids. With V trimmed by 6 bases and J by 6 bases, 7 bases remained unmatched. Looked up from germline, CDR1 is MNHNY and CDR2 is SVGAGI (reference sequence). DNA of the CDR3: TGTGCCAGCAGGGGGACTAGTCAGGGCGAGCAGTACTTC. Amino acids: CASRGTSQGEQYF.

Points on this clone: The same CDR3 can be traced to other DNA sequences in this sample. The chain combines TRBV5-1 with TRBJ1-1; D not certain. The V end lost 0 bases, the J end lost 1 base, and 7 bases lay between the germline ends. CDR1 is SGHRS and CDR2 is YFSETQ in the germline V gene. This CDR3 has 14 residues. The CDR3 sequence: CASSLAPGNTEAFF. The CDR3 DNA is TGCGCCAGCAGCTTGGCCCCGGGGAACACTGAAGCTTTCTTT.

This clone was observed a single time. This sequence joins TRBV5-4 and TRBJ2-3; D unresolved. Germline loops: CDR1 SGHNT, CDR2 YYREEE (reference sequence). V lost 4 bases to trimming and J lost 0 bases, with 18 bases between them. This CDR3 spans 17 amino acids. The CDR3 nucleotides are TGTGCCAGCAGCCCCCTCTTTGGGCTTTTGAGCACAGATACGCAGTATTTT. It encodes CASSPLFGLLSTDTQYF. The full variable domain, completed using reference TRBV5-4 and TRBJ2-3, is ETGVTQSPTHLIKTRGQQVTLRCSSQSGHNTVSWYQQALGQGPQFIFQYYREEENGRGNFPPRFSGLQFPNYSSELNVNALELDDSALYLCASSPLFGLLSTDTQYFGPGTRLTVL.

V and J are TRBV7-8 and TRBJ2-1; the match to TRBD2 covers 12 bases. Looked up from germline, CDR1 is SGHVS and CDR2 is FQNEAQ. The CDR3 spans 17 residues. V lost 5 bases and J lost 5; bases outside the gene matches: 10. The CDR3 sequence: CASSTRTSGTLNNEQFF. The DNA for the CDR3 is TGTGCCAGCAGCACCCGGACTAGCGGGACTCTCAACAATGAGCAGTTCTTC. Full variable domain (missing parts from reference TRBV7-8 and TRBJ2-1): GAGVSQSPRYKVAKRGQDVALRCDPISGHVSLFWYQQALGQGPEFLTYFQNEAQLDKSGLPSDRFFAERPEGSVSTLKIQRTQQEDSAVYLCASSTRTSGTLNNEQFFGPGTRLTVL.

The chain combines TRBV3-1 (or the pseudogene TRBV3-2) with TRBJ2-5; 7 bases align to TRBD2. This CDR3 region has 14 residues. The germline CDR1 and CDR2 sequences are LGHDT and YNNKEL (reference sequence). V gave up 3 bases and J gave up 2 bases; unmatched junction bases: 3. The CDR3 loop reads CASSQFSGQETQYF. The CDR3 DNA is TGTGCCAGCAGCCAGTTTAGCGGGCAAGAGACCCAGTACTTC.

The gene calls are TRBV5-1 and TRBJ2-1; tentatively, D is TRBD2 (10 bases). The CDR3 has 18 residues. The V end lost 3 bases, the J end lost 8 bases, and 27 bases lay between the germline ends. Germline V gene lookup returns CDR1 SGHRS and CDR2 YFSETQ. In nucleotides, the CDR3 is TGCGCCAGCAGCTCGCCGACAGGGGGTCTAGCGGGAGTTGATGAGCAGTTCTTC. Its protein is CASSSPTGGLAGVDEQFF.

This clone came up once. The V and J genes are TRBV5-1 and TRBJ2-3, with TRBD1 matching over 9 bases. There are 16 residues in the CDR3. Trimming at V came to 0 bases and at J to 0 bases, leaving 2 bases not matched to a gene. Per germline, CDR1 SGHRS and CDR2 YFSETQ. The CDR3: CASSLAGTGSTDTQYF. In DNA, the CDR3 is TGCGCCAGCAGCTTGGCCGGGACAGGGAGCACAGATACGCAGTATTTT.

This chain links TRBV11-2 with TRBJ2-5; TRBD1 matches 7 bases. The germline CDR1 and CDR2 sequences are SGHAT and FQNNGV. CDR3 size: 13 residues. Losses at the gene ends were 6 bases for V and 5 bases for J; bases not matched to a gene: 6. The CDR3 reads CASRGQIGETQYF. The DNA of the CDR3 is TGTGCCAGCAGGGGACAGATCGGCGAGACCCAGTACTTC.

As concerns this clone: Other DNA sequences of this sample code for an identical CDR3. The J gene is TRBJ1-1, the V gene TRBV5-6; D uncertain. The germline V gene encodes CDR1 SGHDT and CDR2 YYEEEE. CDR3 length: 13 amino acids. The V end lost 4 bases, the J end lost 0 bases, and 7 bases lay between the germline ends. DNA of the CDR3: TGTGCCAGCAGCCGTAGAGTGAACACTGAAGCTTTCTTT. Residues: CASSRRVNTEAFF.

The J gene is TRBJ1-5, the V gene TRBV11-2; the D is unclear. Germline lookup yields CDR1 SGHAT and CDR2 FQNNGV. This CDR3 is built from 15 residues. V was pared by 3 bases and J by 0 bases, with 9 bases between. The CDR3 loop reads CASSFSGNSNQPQHF. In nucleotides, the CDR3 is TGTGCCAGCAGCTTCTCCGGGAATAGCAATCAGCCCCAGCATTTT.

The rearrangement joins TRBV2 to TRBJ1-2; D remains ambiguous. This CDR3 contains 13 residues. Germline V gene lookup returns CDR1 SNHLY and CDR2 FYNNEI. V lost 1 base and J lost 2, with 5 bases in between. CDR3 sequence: CASSEGGNYGYTF. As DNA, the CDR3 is TGTGCCAGCAGTGAAGGAGGGAACTATGGCTACACCTTC.